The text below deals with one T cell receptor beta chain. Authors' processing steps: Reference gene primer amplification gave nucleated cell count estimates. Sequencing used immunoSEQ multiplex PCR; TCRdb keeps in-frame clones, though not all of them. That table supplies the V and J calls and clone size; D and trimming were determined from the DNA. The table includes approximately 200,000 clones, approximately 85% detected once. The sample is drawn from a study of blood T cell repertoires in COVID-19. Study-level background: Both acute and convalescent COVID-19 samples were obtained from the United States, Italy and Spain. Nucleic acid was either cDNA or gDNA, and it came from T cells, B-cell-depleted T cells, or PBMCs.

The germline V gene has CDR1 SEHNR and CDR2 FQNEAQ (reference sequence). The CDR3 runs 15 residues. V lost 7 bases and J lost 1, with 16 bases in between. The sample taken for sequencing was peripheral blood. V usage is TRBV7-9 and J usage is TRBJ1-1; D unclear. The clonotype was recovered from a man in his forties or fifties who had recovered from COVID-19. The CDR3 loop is CASTPRRAGNTEAFF. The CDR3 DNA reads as TGTGCCAGCACCCCCCGGCGGGCAGGGAACACTGAAGCTTTCTTT.